These T cell receptor beta chains were read from a single sample in a study of blood T cells in healthy people across ages. TCRdb fed the 5' RACE reads into MiXCR, producing one record per CDR3 protein. Here the sample spans 1,500,000 or so distinct CDR3 sequences, approximately 59% being singletons. The material sequenced was blood. The receptor source for this set is a man between 18 and 35 years old in good health. Both conserved end residues are trimmed from each CDR3. Rows may omit the clone size; those that give it use once, few, many or a size class.

abundance: -; v_gene: TRBV7-2; CDR3aa: ASSLPGAPYGYT
abundance: -; v_gene: TRBV7-2; CDR3aa: ASSFDPSGVWGYT
abundance: few; v_gene: TRBV28; CDR3aa: ASSLDRGRRYGYT
abundance: few; v_gene: TRBV4-3; CDR3aa: ASSHQGQTQY
abundance: few; v_gene: TRBV6-1; CDR3aa: ASSEASLDTQY
abundance: once; v_gene: TRBV4-3; CDR3aa: ASSQASGFREQY
abundance: -; v_gene: TRBV7-8; CDR3aa: ASSLIGQGGYEQY
abundance: -; v_gene: TRBV20-1; CDR3aa: SAEGKVEPPYGYT
abundance: -; v_gene: TRBV6-2/TRBV6-3; CDR3aa: AIGTRAVYNEQF
abundance: -; v_gene: TRBV2; CDR3aa: ATPSARPPTNYGYT
abundance: -; v_gene: TRBV20-1; CDR3aa: SARDPTSGRDTQY
abundance: -; v_gene: TRBV7-8; CDR3aa: ASSLGSQYNEQF
abundance: -; v_gene: TRBV7-8; CDR3aa: ASSPLGGPNNEQF
abundance: once; v_gene: TRBV10-3; CDR3aa: AISELAGGSGANVLT
abundance: -; v_gene: TRBV4-1; CDR3aa: ASSQASGLIYEQY
abundance: -; v_gene: TRBV7-9; CDR3aa: ASLAVRGGEQF
abundance: few; v_gene: TRBV11-2; CDR3aa: ASSYSGVSSYNEQF
abundance: few; v_gene: TRBV20-1; CDR3aa: SARDRRGNTDTQY
abundance: -; v_gene: TRBV7-2; CDR3aa: ASRHSTYEQY
abundance: -; v_gene: TRBV7-8; CDR3aa: ASSLEASLNEQF
abundance: few; v_gene: TRBV6-5; CDR3aa: ASSYSRGQETQY
abundance: -; v_gene: TRBV6-5; CDR3aa: ASSYSVAGTYEQY
abundance: once; v_gene: TRBV7-7; CDR3aa: ASSTWDEETQY
abundance: many; v_gene: TRBV27; CDR3aa: ASSLSGDPYEQY
abundance: -; v_gene: TRBV4-1; CDR3aa: ASSQVAGLAVNYEQY
abundance: -; v_gene: TRBV7-2; CDR3aa: ASSLEPRVEQPQH
abundance: -; v_gene: TRBV7-2; CDR3aa: ASSLQGQWGETDTQY
abundance: -; v_gene: TRBV5-1; CDR3aa: ASSYGALAGDLTDTQY
abundance: -; v_gene: TRBV25-1; CDR3aa: ASSEYGFLAGEAADTQY
abundance: few; v_gene: TRBV25-1; CDR3aa: ARRGPMNTEAF
abundance: -; v_gene: TRBV6-2/TRBV6-3; CDR3aa: ASSPTRVNYEQY
abundance: -; v_gene: TRBV12-3/TRBV12-4; CDR3aa: ASSRNLLGGELF
abundance: -; v_gene: TRBV6-2/TRBV6-3; CDR3aa: ASRPLRGMNTEAF
abundance: -; v_gene: TRBV24-1; CDR3aa: ATSDSGLYNEQF
abundance: -; v_gene: TRBV9; CDR3aa: ASSVNRREVTDTQY
abundance: -; v_gene: TRBV7-2; CDR3aa: ASSLGAADQETQY
abundance: -; v_gene: TRBV7-9; CDR3aa: ASSPTRDRENTEAF
abundance: few; v_gene: TRBV27; CDR3aa: ASSDGGETYEQY
abundance: -; v_gene: TRBV7-2; CDR3aa: ASSSALAEQY
abundance: -; v_gene: TRBV7-2; CDR3aa: ASSFSSGGYEQY
abundance: few; v_gene: TRBV2; CDR3aa: ASSRGIPNSDGYT
abundance: -; v_gene: TRBV3-1; CDR3aa: ASSRSPEANVLT
abundance: -; v_gene: TRBV21-1; CDR3aa: ASSTPWDRVRLGEKLF
abundance: -; v_gene: TRBV6-5; CDR3aa: ASRKGTGIYGYT
abundance: once; v_gene: TRBV5-1; CDR3aa: ASSWDNSNSPLH
abundance: -; v_gene: TRBV4-3; CDR3aa: ASSQDKGGQGSGYT
abundance: few; v_gene: TRBV29-1; CDR3aa: SVREDSYEQF
abundance: few; v_gene: TRBV4-3; CDR3aa: ASSLFLTSGGTYEQY
abundance: -; v_gene: TRBV5-1; CDR3aa: ASSFVAGVTYEQY
abundance: few; v_gene: TRBV20-1; CDR3aa: SAREPGRETQY
abundance: -; v_gene: TRBV5-1; CDR3aa: ASSLVPSGGNRPDTQY
abundance: -; v_gene: TRBV6-5; CDR3aa: ASSSPVETQY
abundance: -; v_gene: TRBV12-3/TRBV12-4; CDR3aa: ASSLGTGVGANVLT
abundance: -; v_gene: TRBV29-1; CDR3aa: SVEDWIAGGRETQY